Reported below is one T cell receptor beta chain. This entry is derived from a study of blood T cell repertoires in COVID-19. Looking at the study overall: Collection of acute and convalescent COVID-19 samples took place in the United States, Italy and Spain. PBMCs, B-cell-depleted T cells, or T cells were the source of the cDNA or gDNA that made up the material.

J lost 2 bases, V lost 6 bases, and 6 bases had no gene match. The CDR3 contains 15 residues. Germline assignment: CDR1 MNHNY and CDR2 SVGAGI (reference sequence). The protocol was immunoSEQ multiplex PCR, while the TCRdb copy is restricted to in-frame clones and leaves out a portion. The sample lists about 200,000 clones; 84% were seen once. The receptor comes from a human donor in a cohort sampled during active COVID-19. Sequenced input: peripheral blood. The rearrangement uses TRBV6-6 and TRBJ2-2; TRBD1 aligns across 7 bases. The CDR3 sequence is CASSTQGSNTGELFF. In nucleotides, the CDR3 is TGTGCCAGCAGCACACAGGGGTCCAACACCGGGGAGCTGTTTTTT.